This T cell receptor beta chain was captured in a study of T cells after posttransplantation cyclophosphamide. Study-level points and caveats: Later blood repertoires were often dominated by clones from the donor CD8+ memory compartment. After PTCy, TRB diversity resembled that of CNI/methotrexate controls.

TCRdb's table, derived via immunoSEQ multiplex PCR, lists solely in-frame clones and lacks some. The sample contains 11,000 to 15,000 clones, about four fifths of which appear only once. A few counts support this clone. Antigen specificity is unknown. Trimming took off 8 bases at V and 4 bases at J, with 11 bases between the two ends. Germline V gives CDR1 LNHDA, CDR2 SQIVND (reference sequence). The CDR3 sequence is 13 residues long. The source material was memory CD4+ T cells sorted from PBMCs. The rearrangement links TRBV19 to TRBJ1-4; no clear D gene. The sequence derives from a man aged 50 to 59. The chain's CDR3 is CASVRRNNEKLFF. CDR3 coding DNA: TGTGCCAGTGTGAGGAGAAATAATGAAAAACTGTTTTTT.